This T cell receptor (beta chain) originates from a study of blood T cell repertoires in COVID-19. Study-level information: Samples representing acute and convalescent COVID-19 were sourced from the United States, Italy and Spain.

Method: immunoSEQ multiplex PCR; TCRdb's copy keeps in-frame clones and lacks some. The data contain almost 400,000 clones, 87% of them singletons. A Seattle source enrolled patients during active infection and followed them longitudinally. The germline V and J ends were trimmed by 7 bases and 4 bases, with 16 bases remaining between them. Per the germline V gene, CDR1 is MNHEY and CDR2 is SVGAGI. The CDR3 has 14 residues. Sequencing used peripheral blood. The clonotype originates from a woman aged 55-70 years with COVID-19, enrolled during active disease. The V and J genes are TRBV6-5 and TRBJ1-1; a weak D match, TRBD1 (6 bases). The CDR3 bases are TGTGCCAGCAACAAGGCAGGGGCCCCCACTGAAGCTTTCTTT. This translates into CASNKAGAPTEAFF.